The 3 T cell receptor beta chains below all came from one sample that was sequenced in a study of cytomegalovirus exposure and HLA in healthy donors. The primer mix had 60 Vbeta and 13 Jbeta primers. Profiling relied on immunoSEQ multiplex PCR, and the TCRdb table lists in-frame clones only, not all of them. The sample has about 220,000 clones; about four fifths are singletons. Sample: PBMCs. The receptors originated from a man between 35 and 55 years old in good health and CMV-seropositive.

V usage is TRBV6-6 and J usage is TRBJ1-5, with a possible D match to TRBD1 (5 bases). The germline V and J ends were trimmed by 0 bases and 1 base, with 10 bases remaining between them. The germline CDR1 and CDR2 sequences are MNHNY and SVGAGI (reference sequence). There are 16 residues in the CDR3. The CDR3 sequence is CASSYSPGGSNQPQHF. The CDR3, as DNA: TGTGCCAGCAGTTACTCGCCGGGGGGGAGCAATCAGCCCCAGCATTTT.

The rearrangement links TRBV10-2 to TRBJ2-7; TRBD1 might be the D (6 bases). The CDR3 sequence is 16 residues long. Trimming pared 0 bases from V and 0 bases from J, leaving 12 bases between. Germline CDR1 is WSHSY and CDR2 is SAAADI. The CDR3 nucleotides read TGCGCCAGCAGTGAGTCGGGGGCGCCTGGCTCCTACGAGCAGTACTTC. It yields the protein CASSESGAPGSYEQYF.

This chain links TRBV19 with TRBJ2-6; 9 bases line up with TRBD2. The CDR3 extends over 19 amino acids. The V and J ends lost 1 base and 7 bases, in that order; junction bases with no gene match: 14. CDR1 and CDR2 (germline): LNHDA, SQIVND (reference sequence). CDR3 sequence reads: CASSIGGSGGLSKANVLTF. CDR3 sequence (DNA): TGTGCCAGTAGTATAGGAGGTAGCGGGGGTTTGTCTAAAGCCAACGTCCTGACTTTC.